This T cell receptor (beta chain) appears in the sequencing data of a study of cytomegalovirus exposure and HLA in healthy donors. This clone was counted between two and nine times. Antigen specificity is unknown. Other nucleotide sequences from this sample produce the same CDR3. The protocol was immunoSEQ multiplex PCR, while the TCRdb copy is restricted to in-frame clones and leaves out a portion. The sample consists of 98,000 or so clones, approximately 85% of them appearing once. The V end lost 1 base, the J end lost 0 bases, and 9 bases lay between the germline ends. The CDR3 has 15 residues. Germline CDR1 reads SEHNR; CDR2 reads FQNEAQ (reference sequence). General study results and limits: Across donors, most TCRs were seen rarely, yet some public ones were widespread. In vitro testing confirmed a few CMV-associated chains as specific for CMV antigens. Within the 130 or so validation repertoires, first-cohort TCR clusters tended to co-occur, according to a later analysis. TCR beta chains numbering more than 150 were designated cytomegalovirus-associated.

The sample taken for sequencing was PBMCs. The chain uses TRBV7-9 and TRBJ1-2, with D tentatively TRBD1 (5 bases). The sequence was collected from a woman aged 18-30 years in good health and CMV-seronegative. The CDR3 DNA is TGTGCCAGCAGCTTAGGTCCGGGGGCTAACTATGGCTACACCTTC. It translates to CASSLGPGANYGYTF.